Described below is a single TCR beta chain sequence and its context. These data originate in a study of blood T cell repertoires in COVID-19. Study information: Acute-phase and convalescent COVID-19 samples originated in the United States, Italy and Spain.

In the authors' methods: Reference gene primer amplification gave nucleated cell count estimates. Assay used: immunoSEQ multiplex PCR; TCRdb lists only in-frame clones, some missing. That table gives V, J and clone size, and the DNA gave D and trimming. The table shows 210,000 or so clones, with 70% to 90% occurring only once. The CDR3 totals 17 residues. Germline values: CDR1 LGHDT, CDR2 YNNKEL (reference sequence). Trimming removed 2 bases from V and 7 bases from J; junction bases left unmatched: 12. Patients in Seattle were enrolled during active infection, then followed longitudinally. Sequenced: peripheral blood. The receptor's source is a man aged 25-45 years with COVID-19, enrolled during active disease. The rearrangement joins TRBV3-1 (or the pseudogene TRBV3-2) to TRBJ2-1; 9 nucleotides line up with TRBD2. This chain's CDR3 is CASSQQLCGRAGNEQFF. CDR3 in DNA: TGTGCCAGCAGCCAACAGCTCTGCGGGAGGGCAGGAAATGAGCAGTTCTTC.